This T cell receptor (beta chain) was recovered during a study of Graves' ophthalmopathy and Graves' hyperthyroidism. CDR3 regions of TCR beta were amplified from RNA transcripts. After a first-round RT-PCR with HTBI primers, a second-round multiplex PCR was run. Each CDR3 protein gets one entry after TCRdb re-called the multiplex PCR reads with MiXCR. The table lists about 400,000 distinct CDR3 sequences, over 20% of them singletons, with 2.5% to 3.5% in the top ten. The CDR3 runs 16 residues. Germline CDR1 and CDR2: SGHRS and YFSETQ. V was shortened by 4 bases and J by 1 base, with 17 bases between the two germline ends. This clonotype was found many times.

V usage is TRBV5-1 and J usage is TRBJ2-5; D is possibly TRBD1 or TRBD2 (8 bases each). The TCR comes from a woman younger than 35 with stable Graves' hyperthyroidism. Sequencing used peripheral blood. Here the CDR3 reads CASSQGAGGLQETQYF. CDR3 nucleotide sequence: TGCGCCAGCAGCCAGGGGGCGGGAGGACTCCAAGAGACCCAGTACTTC.